The rows below give T cell receptor beta chains drawn from one sample of a study of T cell repertoires in cytomegalovirus infection. TCRdb reanalysed the reads using MiXCR and keeps one entry per CDR3 protein. This table has 200,000 to 300,000 distinct CDR3 sequences, under 8.5% appearing once. Sequencing input: PBMCs. The receptors were gathered from a human donor in good health (CMV status not recorded). Some clones in this sample may be carry-over from other donors' samples. Each CDR3 is given with its conserved first and last residue. The D gene is left open where the match is weak. Size values are once, few and many counts, or a class for expanded clones, and some rows have none.

v_call	j_call	d_call	clone_size	cdr3_aa	cdr3_nt
TRBV6-2/TRBV6-3	TRBJ2-4	-	many	CASSKQDPGPLILAKNIQYF	TGTGCCAGCAGTAAGCAAGATCCCGGGCCCTTGATATTAGCCAAAAACATTCAGTACTTC
TRBV9	TRBJ1-1	-	many	CASSGGTVNTEAFF	TGTGCCAGCAGCGGCGGGACGGTGAACACTGAAGCTTTCTTT
TRBV6-6	TRBJ2-5	-	many	CASSYSKRGETQYF	TGTGCCAGCAGTTACTCGAAAAGGGGAGAGACCCAGTACTTC
TRBV6-2/TRBV6-3	TRBJ1-1	TRBD1	many	CASSSGQGRFTEAFF	TGTGCCAGCAGTTCCGGACAGGGGAGGTTTACTGAAGCTTTCTTT
TRBV12-3/TRBV12-4	TRBJ1-1	-	-	CASSFPGRTEAFF	TGTGCCAGCAGTTTTCCAGGGAGGACTGAAGCTTTCTTT
TRBV10-1	TRBJ1-1	-	many	CASSEQGKNTEAFF	TGCGCCAGCAGTGAGCAGGGAAAGAACACTGAAGCTTTCTTT
TRBV11-2	TRBJ2-3	-	many	CASSLAPGSATDTQYF	TGTGCCAGCAGCTTAGCCCCCGGCTCCGCCACAGATACGCAGTATTTT
TRBV7-9	TRBJ2-2	-	many	CARGGTTGELFF	TGTGCCAGGGGGGGCACCACCGGGGAGCTGTTTTTT
TRBV7-2	TRBJ2-1	-	many	CASSLWVRGGRNEQFF	TGTGCCAGCAGCTTGTGGGTCAGAGGGGGAAGGAATGAGCAGTTCTTC
TRBV10-3	TRBJ2-2	-	many	CAISDFARGGTGELFF	TGTGCCATCAGTGACTTCGCCAGGGGAGGGACCGGGGAGCTGTTTTTT
TRBV27	TRBJ2-7	TRBD2	many	CASSLEGLAGEQYF	TGTGCCAGCAGTTTGGAGGGTTTAGCGGGCGAGCAGTACTTC
TRBV7-2	TRBJ2-1	-	many	CASSLRGILNEQFF	TGTGCCAGCAGCCTTCGGGGAATCCTCAATGAGCAGTTCTTC
TRBV28	TRBJ1-5	TRBD1	many	CASSLPSFGRGLGQPQHF	TGTGCCAGCAGTTTACCTTCCTTCGGCAGGGGGCTGGGGCAGCCCCAGCATTTT
TRBV30	TRBJ1-2	-	many	CAWATEANYGYTF	TGTGCCTGGGCTACAGAAGCTAACTATGGCTACACCTTC
TRBV28	TRBJ1-4	TRBD1	many	CASSEGQVYEKLFF	TGTGCCAGCAGCGAGGGACAGGTTTATGAAAAACTGTTTTTT
TRBV29-1	TRBJ1-1	-	many	CSVGRGGTNTEAFF	TGCAGCGTTGGGAGGGGAGGGACGAACACTGAAGCTTTCTTT
TRBV4-2	TRBJ1-5	-	-	CASSPEDRDQPQHF	TGTGCCAGCAGCCCAGAAGACCGGGATCAGCCCCAGCATTTT
TRBV7-2	TRBJ2-7	TRBD2	many	CASSFGGGIYEQYF	TGTGCCAGCAGCTTCGGGGGGGGAATCTACGAGCAGTACTTC
TRBV5-1	TRBJ1-5	TRBD1	many	CASSLEGGSYQPQHF	TGCGCCAGCAGCTTGGAAGGGGGCTCGTATCAGCCCCAGCATTTT
TRBV5-8	TRBJ1-1	-	many	CASSLFSPMNTEAFF	TGTGCCAGCAGCTTGTTCTCCCCAATGAACACTGAAGCTTTCTTT
TRBV12-3/TRBV12-4	TRBJ1-1	-	-	CASSYTTVNTEAFF	TGTGCCAGCAGTTATACGACGGTGAACACTGAAGCTTTCTTT
TRBV20-1	TRBJ2-1	TRBD1	-	CSAPAFGTGGRNEQFF	TGCAGTGCTCCTGCCTTCGGGACAGGGGGACGCAATGAGCAGTTCTTC
TRBV20-1	TRBJ2-1	-	-	CSARGRKKFNEQFF	TGCAGTGCTAGGGGCAGGAAGAAATTCAATGAGCAGTTCTTC
TRBV28	TRBJ1-1	-	many	CASSSPGRKNTEAFF	TGTGCCAGCAGTTCCCCGGGACGGAAAAACACTGAAGCTTTCTTT
TRBV7-8	TRBJ2-7	TRBD1	many	CASSNRGRGSYEQYF	TGTGCCAGCAGCAACAGGGGGCGTGGGTCCTACGAGCAGTACTTC
TRBV6-2/TRBV6-3	TRBJ2-7	-	many	CASSYRVSDSYEQYF	TGTGCCAGCAGTTACAGGGTCAGTGACTCCTACGAGCAGTACTTC
TRBV10-3	TRBJ2-1	-	few	CAISEGAKSFF	TGTGCCATCAGTGAGGGGGCTAAATCTTTCTTC
TRBV7-3	TRBJ2-7	TRBD1	-	CASSSGQGAYEQYF	TGTGCCAGCAGTTCCGGACAGGGGGCCTACGAGCAGTACTTC
TRBV7-2	TRBJ1-3	-	many	CASGERGQFGNTIYF	TGTGCCAGTGGAGAAAGAGGGCAATTCGGAAACACCATATATTTT
TRBV9	TRBJ2-5	-	few	CASSVEGNSQETQYF	TGTGCCAGCAGCGTAGAAGGCAACAGCCAAGAGACCCAGTACTTC
TRBV7-2	TRBJ2-7	TRBD1	many	CASSSPRRTGLYEQYF	TGTGCCAGCAGCTCCCCCCGGAGGACAGGGCTTTACGAGCAGTACTTC
TRBV5-5	TRBJ1-1	-	-	CASTKFGGTEAFF	TGTGCCAGCACGAAATTCGGGGGGACTGAAGCTTTCTTT
TRBV12-3/TRBV12-4	TRBJ2-5	TRBD2	many	CASMYGSGRGNGETQYF	TGTGCCAGCATGTACGGGTCAGGGCGGGGGAACGGAGAGACCCAGTACTTC
TRBV20-1	TRBJ2-1	-	many	CSATKGGGSGNEQFF	TGCAGTGCTACTAAAGGGGGGGGATCGGGCAATGAGCAGTTCTTC
TRBV5-1	TRBJ2-1	-	many	CASSLSSGRPSYNEQFF	TGCGCCAGCAGCTTGTCTTCGGGGCGCCCGTCCTACAATGAGCAGTTCTTC
TRBV20-1	TRBJ2-1	TRBD1	many	CSAREWAGGLSSYNEQFF	TGCAGTGCTAGAGAGTGGGCAGGGGGCCTGAGCTCCTACAATGAGCAGTTCTTC
TRBV4-2	TRBJ2-3	-	many	CASSQRLYTDTQYF	TGTGCCAGCAGCCAAAGGCTGTACACAGATACGCAGTATTTT
TRBV7-2	TRBJ1-5	-	many	CASSFDVSSPQHF	TGTGCCAGCAGCTTTGATGTAAGCTCGCCCCAGCATTTT
TRBV29-1	TRBJ2-5	-	many	CSVEGGLETQYF	TGCAGCGTTGAAGGAGGGTTGGAGACCCAGTACTTC
TRBV6-6	TRBJ1-6	TRBD1	few	CASSPGQGLNSPLHF	TGTGCCAGCAGTCCGGGACAGGGACTTAATTCACCCCTCCACTTT
TRBV7-9	TRBJ2-4	TRBD2	many	CASSLGRGGGPHF	TGTGCCAGCAGCTTAGGGCGGGGCGGGGGGCCTCACTTC
TRBV11-1	TRBJ1-1	-	many	CASSLSGLNTEAFF	TGTGCCAGCAGCTTGAGCGGTTTAAACACTGAAGCTTTCTTT
TRBV19	TRBJ2-7	-	few	CASSLTTWGSYEQYF	TGTGCCAGTAGCCTCACGACCTGGGGGTCCTACGAGCAGTACTTC
TRBV20-1	TRBJ2-5	-	many	CSARDRAGYQETQYF	TGCAGTGCTAGAGATCGGGCAGGGTACCAAGAGACCCAGTACTTC
TRBV19	TRBJ1-2	-	many	CASSTIGRDHGYTF	TGTGCCAGTAGTACGATCGGACGGGACCATGGCTACACCTTC
TRBV7-8	TRBJ1-2	-	many	CASSLVGTVSGGYTF	TGTGCCAGCAGCTTAGTTGGGACGGTCTCCGGTGGCTACACCTTC
TRBV20-1	TRBJ2-1	TRBD2	many	CSALGLAGEHEQFF	TGCAGTGCCCTGGGACTAGCGGGGGAACACGAGCAGTTCTTC
TRBV5-1	TRBJ2-5	-	many	CASSLDRDRQGEETQYF	TGCGCCAGCAGCCTTGACCGCGACAGACAAGGTGAAGAGACCCAGTACTTC
TRBV29-1	TRBJ2-2	-	many	CSVDQRATGELFF	TGCAGCGTTGATCAGAGGGCCACCGGGGAGCTGTTTTTT
TRBV7-2	TRBJ1-6	-	many	CASSLLGQPNSPLHF	TGTGCCAGCAGCTTACTAGGACAGCCAAATTCACCCCTCCACTTT
TRBV4-3	TRBJ2-1	TRBD2	many	CASSQGFASGYNEQFF	TGCGCCAGCAGCCAAGGCTTTGCTAGCGGCTACAATGAGCAGTTCTTC